This is a list of T cell receptor beta chains from one sample in a study of blood T cell repertoires in COVID-19. Profiling relied on immunoSEQ multiplex PCR, and the TCRdb table lists in-frame clones only, not all of them. The sample has under 350,000 clones; about nine tenths are singletons. Specimen: PBMCs or T cells enriched from blood (not recorded which). The receptors were sampled from a young man who had recovered from COVID-19. Each CDR3 is given with its conserved first and last residue. The D gene is left open where the match is weak. The size entry is marked missing in some rows and otherwise reads once, few, many or a size class.

size | J | D | V | CDR3 | DNA
- | TRBJ1-2 | TRBD1 | TRBV6-5 | CASSLTGLIRGYTF | TGTGCCAGCAGTCTGACAGGGCTTATTAGAGGCTACACCTTC
- | TRBJ2-7 | - | TRBV4-1 | CASSQATGSDYEQYF | TGCGCCAGCAGCCAAGCGACAGGTTCTGACTACGAGCAGTACTTC
- | TRBJ1-2 | - | TRBV2 | CASSVTGNGYTF | TGTGCCAGCAGCGTTACAGGGAATGGCTACACCTTC
- | TRBJ1-2 | TRBD1 | TRBV3-1/TRBV3-2 | CASSQGGNRGLRGYTF | TGTGCCAGCAGCCAAGGAGGAAACAGGGGGCTGAGAGGCTACACCTTC
- | TRBJ1-1 | - | TRBV14 | CASSHAGLNTEAFF | TGTGCCAGCAGCCATGCAGGCCTGAACACTGAAGCTTTCTTT
- | TRBJ1-5 | - | TRBV16 | CASGSTGKTISNQPQHF | TGTGCCAGCGGTTCCACCGGTAAAACTATAAGCAATCAGCCCCAGCATTTT
- | TRBJ2-7 | TRBD1 | TRBV19 | CASRRSGTGFEQYF | TGTGCCAGTAGGCGTTCCGGGACAGGGTTCGAGCAGTACTTC
- | TRBJ2-7 | TRBD2 | TRBV5-1 | CASSWTSGSEQYF | TGCGCCAGCAGCTGGACTAGCGGGAGCGAGCAGTACTTC
- | TRBJ1-1 | TRBD1 | TRBV19 | CASAPQGANTEAFF | TGTGCCAGTGCCCCCCAGGGGGCTAACACTGAAGCTTTCTTT
- | TRBJ2-6 | - | TRBV9 | CASSVVSGANVLTF | TGTGCCAGCAGCGTAGTGTCAGGGGCCAACGTCCTGACTTTC
- | TRBJ1-2 | - | TRBV12-3/TRBV12-4 | CASSPQGYNGYTF | TGTGCCAGCAGCCCTCAGGGCTATAATGGCTACACCTTC
- | TRBJ2-7 | - | TRBV5-1 | CASSLISGYEQYF | TGCGCCAGCAGCTTAATTAGCGGCTACGAGCAGTACTTC
- | TRBJ2-6 | - | TRBV5-1 | CASSLGQVISGANVLTF | TGCGCCAGCAGCTTGGGACAGGTGATCTCTGGGGCCAACGTCCTGACTTTC
- | TRBJ1-5 | TRBD1 | TRBV28 | CASRNRDRGRQPQHF | TGTGCCAGCAGGAACCGGGACAGGGGACGTCAGCCCCAGCATTTT
- | TRBJ1-5 | - | TRBV7-2 | CASSLESANQPQHF | TGTGCCAGCAGCTTAGAAAGCGCCAATCAGCCCCAGCATTTT
- | TRBJ2-7 | - | TRBV12-3/TRBV12-4 | CASSLALYEQYF | TGTGCCAGCAGTTTGGCCCTTTACGAGCAGTACTTC
- | TRBJ1-4 | - | TRBV7-2 | CASSFTGSEEKLFF | TGTGCCAGCAGCTTTACAGGGTCTGAGGAAAAACTGTTTTTT
- | TRBJ1-1 | - | TRBV10-3 | CAISPSNTEAFF | TGTGCCATCAGCCCATCGAACACTGAAGCTTTCTTT
- | TRBJ2-1 | - | TRBV27 | CASSSSYEQFF | TGTGCCAGCAGTTCCTCTTATGAGCAGTTCTTC
- | TRBJ2-2 | TRBD1 | TRBV12-5 | CASGDRAGELFF | TGTGCTAGTGGCGACAGGGCCGGGGAGCTGTTTTTT
- | TRBJ1-4 | - | TRBV14 | CASSQDPGDWGNEKLFF | TGTGCCAGCAGCCAAGATCCCGGGGATTGGGGTAATGAAAAACTGTTTTTT
- | TRBJ2-3 | TRBD2 | TRBV5-4 | CASSLWASGGARDTQYF | TGTGCCAGCAGCTTGTGGGCTAGCGGGGGGGCCCGGGATACGCAGTATTTT
- | TRBJ2-5 | - | TRBV5-1 | CASSAGLNQETQYF | TGCGCCAGCAGCGCGGGACTGAACCAAGAGACCCAGTACTTC
- | TRBJ1-4 | - | TRBV6-5 | CASSYSAVTNEKLFF | TGTGCCAGCAGTTACTCGGCGGTAACTAATGAAAAACTGTTTTTT
once | TRBJ2-1 | TRBD2 | TRBV2 | CASRRLAGGDNEQFF | TGTGCCAGCAGAAGACTAGCGGGAGGGGACAATGAGCAGTTCTTC
- | TRBJ1-2 | - | TRBV20-1 | CSASEDLGGGYTF | TGCAGTGCTAGTGAGGATCTAGGAGGGGGCTACACCTTC
- | TRBJ2-7 | TRBD2 | TRBV5-6 | CASALAGGPYEQYF | TGTGCCAGCGCACTAGCGGGAGGCCCCTACGAGCAGTACTTC
- | TRBJ1-5 | - | TRBV12-3/TRBV12-4 | CASTGGIGQPQHF | TGTGCCAGCACCGGGGGGATCGGTCAGCCCCAGCATTTT
- | TRBJ2-3 | TRBD2 | TRBV29-1 | CSVVRGTDTQYF | TGCAGCGTTGTGCGGGGGACAGATACGCAGTATTTT
- | TRBJ2-3 | TRBD2 | TRBV3-1/TRBV3-2 | CASSLSGVSTDTQYF | TGTGCCAGCAGCCTCAGCGGGGTCAGCACAGATACGCAGTATTTT
- | TRBJ2-5 | TRBD2 | TRBV7-2 | CASSRFRSGQETQYF | TGTGCCAGCAGCCGTTTTCGTAGCGGGCAAGAGACCCAGTACTTC
- | TRBJ1-2 | TRBD1 | TRBV7-8 | CASSSSQGHYGYTF | TGTGCCAGCAGCTCCTCACAGGGGCATTATGGCTACACCTTC
- | TRBJ1-6 | - | TRBV27 | CASSLAILGVTYNSPLHF | TGTGCCAGCAGTTTAGCGATCTTGGGAGTCACCTATAATTCACCCCTCCACTTT
- | TRBJ1-2 | - | TRBV5-1 | CASSLAPGGRGGYTF | TGCGCCAGCAGCTTGGCCCCAGGAGGCCGGGGTGGCTACACCTTC
- | TRBJ2-1 | TRBD2 | TRBV28 | CASRLAGNQFF | TGTGCCAGCAGACTAGCGGGGAACCAGTTCTTC
- | TRBJ2-5 | TRBD1 | TRBV24-1 | CATSDARGRKETQYF | TGTGCCACCAGTGATGCCAGGGGGCGGAAAGAGACCCAGTACTTC
- | TRBJ2-2 | TRBD2 | TRBV3-1/TRBV3-2 | CASRTAGVRTGELFF | TGTGCCAGCCGAACAGCGGGAGTTAGAACCGGGGAGCTGTTTTTT
- | TRBJ2-2 | TRBD2 | TRBV30 | CAWSPTSPGELFF | TGTGCCTGGAGCCCGACTAGCCCCGGGGAGCTGTTTTTT
- | TRBJ1-3 | - | TRBV6-1 | CASSEAWQGRGNTIYF | TGTGCCAGCAGTGAAGCGTGGCAGGGCCGTGGAAACACCATATATTTT
- | TRBJ1-1 | - | TRBV28 | CASSPVPKNTEAFF | TGTGCCAGCAGTCCGGTACCCAAAAACACTGAAGCTTTCTTT
- | TRBJ1-2 | - | TRBV7-9 | CASSLARGNYGYTF | TGTGCCAGCAGCTTAGCCAGGGGAAACTATGGCTACACCTTC
- | TRBJ2-2 | - | TRBV12-3/TRBV12-4 | CASSLAEAGELFF | TGTGCCAGCAGTTTAGCGGAGGCCGGGGAGCTGTTTTTT
- | TRBJ2-5 | - | TRBV7-2 | CASSLDRDETQYF | TGTGCCAGCAGCTTAGATAGAGATGAGACCCAGTACTTC
- | TRBJ2-1 | - | TRBV10-3 | CAISGGKNNEQFF | TGTGCCATCAGTGGGGGCAAGAACAATGAGCAGTTCTTC
- | TRBJ1-2 | - | TRBV30 | CAWISRVGYGYTF | TGTGCCTGGATTTCCAGGGTTGGCTATGGCTACACCTTC
- | TRBJ2-1 | - | TRBV10-2 | CASILDSIPNEQFF | TGCGCCAGCATCCTCGACTCGATCCCAAATGAGCAGTTCTTC
few | TRBJ1-1 | TRBD1 | TRBV5-1 | CASSPRTRTGFEAFF | TGCGCCAGCAGCCCGCGGACCCGGACAGGGTTTGAAGCTTTCTTT
- | TRBJ1-1 | TRBD1 | TRBV11-3 | CASLPGTANTEAFF | TGTGCCAGCCTCCCCGGGACAGCGAACACTGAAGCTTTCTTT
- | TRBJ1-6 | - | TRBV6-4 | CASSENRKSPLHF | TGTGCCAGCAGTGAAAACAGGAAATCACCCCTCCACTTT
- | TRBJ2-3 | - | TRBV5-1 | CASSFQGSMDTQYF | TGCGCCAGCAGCTTCCAGGGGAGCATGGATACGCAGTATTTT
- | TRBJ2-2 | TRBD1 | TRBV27 | CASSWGTGDGGELFF | TGTGCCAGCAGTTGGGGGACAGGGGACGGCGGGGAGCTGTTTTTT
- | TRBJ2-2 | TRBD1 | TRBV5-1 | CASSPQTGRNTGELFF | TGCGCCAGCAGCCCGCAGACAGGGAGAAACACCGGGGAGCTGTTTTTT
- | TRBJ1-1 | TRBD1 | TRBV30 | CAVGQGGTEAFF | TGTGCCGTCGGACAGGGAGGCACTGAAGCTTTCTTT